Sequencing of this T cell receptor beta chain was carried out in a study of T cells in Graves' hyperthyroidism and ophthalmopathy. The investigators amplified TCR beta CDR3 regions from RNA transcripts. The primer set for the first-round RT-PCR of the TCR CDR3 was HTBI. TCRdb re-analysed the multiplex PCR reads in MiXCR, keeping a single row per CDR3 protein. Of about 840,000 distinct CDR3 sequences listed, about 38% are singletons. Study findings and constraints: Ophthalmopathy could be told apart from stable hyperthyroidism with a 13 V-J model.

Trimming took 4 bases from V and 3 from J, leaving 13 bases between them. The length of the CDR3 is 14 residues. Looked up from germline, CDR1 is SGHRS and CDR2 is YFSETQ. Only a few counts were recorded for this clonotype. What it binds is not known. The source of this sequence is a young man with Graves' hyperthyroidism. The gene calls are TRBV5-1 and TRBJ1-1, with D possibly matching TRBD1 (5 bases). Sequenced: blood. The CDR3 DNA reads as TGCGCCAGCAGCGGGGATTCAGGGTACACTGAAGCTTTCTTT. Translating it yields CASSGDSGYTEAFF.